This is a list of T cell receptor beta chains from one sample in a study of T cells after yellow fever vaccination. TCRdb reanalysed the 5' RACE reads using MiXCR and keeps one entry per CDR3 protein. The table includes 500,000 to 650,000 distinct CDR3 sequences, approximately 13% detected once. This specimen consisted of PBMCs, obtained on the day of the yellow fever booster vaccination. Every receptor here comes from a young man who received the YFV17D yellow fever vaccine. The CDR3 runs from the conserved cysteine through the conserved F or W. The D gene is left open where the match is weak. Part of the rows lack a size; the others show once, few, many or a class for expanded clones.

d_call: -; clone_size: -; v_call: TRBV6-6; j_call: TRBJ2-7; cdr3_aa: CLTRGDSSYEQYF; cdr3_nt: TGTCTGACTAGAGGGGACTCCTCCTACGAGCAGTACTTC
d_call: -; clone_size: few; v_call: TRBV6-2/TRBV6-3; j_call: TRBJ2-7; cdr3_aa: CASSDTTVNLYEQYF; cdr3_nt: TGTGCCAGCAGTGACACCACAGTTAATCTCTACGAGCAGTACTTC
d_call: -; clone_size: -; v_call: TRBV15; j_call: TRBJ2-5; cdr3_aa: CATSRDFSGETQYF; cdr3_nt: TGTGCCACCAGCAGAGATTTTAGTGGCGAGACCCAGTACTTC
d_call: -; clone_size: -; v_call: TRBV7-2; j_call: TRBJ2-2; cdr3_aa: CASSSRPASGELFF; cdr3_nt: TGTGCCAGCAGCTCGCGTCCAGCGTCCGGGGAGCTGTTTTTT
d_call: -; clone_size: -; v_call: TRBV7-6; j_call: TRBJ2-1; cdr3_aa: CASSSLTAHEQFF; cdr3_nt: TGTGCCAGCAGCTCCCTAACGGCGCATGAGCAGTTCTTC
d_call: TRBD2; clone_size: -; v_call: TRBV7-7; j_call: TRBJ2-7; cdr3_aa: CASSFSGGTSGWTWIQQYF; cdr3_nt: TGTGCTAGCAGCTTCTCGGGGGGGACTAGCGGGTGGACCTGGATTCAGCAGTACTTC
d_call: -; clone_size: -; v_call: TRBV5-1; j_call: TRBJ2-3; cdr3_aa: CASSSGTPSTDTQYF; cdr3_nt: TGCGCCAGCAGCTCCGGGACCCCGAGCACAGATACGCAGTATTTT
d_call: TRBD2; clone_size: few; v_call: TRBV15; j_call: TRBJ2-3; cdr3_aa: CATRTETSGRGTQYF; cdr3_nt: TGTGCCACCAGGACTGAGACTAGCGGGAGGGGTACGCAGTATTTT
d_call: TRBD2; clone_size: few; v_call: TRBV7-3; j_call: TRBJ2-7; cdr3_aa: CASSPGTSRTYEQYF; cdr3_nt: TGTGCCAGCAGCCCAGGGACTAGCCGAACCTACGAGCAGTACTTC
d_call: -; clone_size: -; v_call: TRBV3-1; j_call: TRBJ1-2; cdr3_aa: CASSPADWYGFYGYTF; cdr3_nt: TGTGCCAGCAGCCCAGCTGATTGGTATGGGTTCTATGGCTACACCTTC
d_call: TRBD1; clone_size: few; v_call: TRBV7-9; j_call: TRBJ1-4; cdr3_aa: CASSLTGGIEKLFF; cdr3_nt: TGTGCCAGCAGCTTAACAGGGGGCATTGAAAAACTGTTTTTT
d_call: TRBD1; clone_size: few; v_call: TRBV5-1; j_call: TRBJ2-3; cdr3_aa: CASSSDRVADTQYF; cdr3_nt: TGCGCCAGCAGCTCGGACAGGGTCGCAGATACGCAGTATTTT
d_call: -; clone_size: -; v_call: TRBV6-2/TRBV6-3; j_call: TRBJ2-2; cdr3_aa: CASSPLSGITGELFF; cdr3_nt: TGTGCCAGCAGCCCTTTGAGTGGGATCACCGGGGAGCTGTTTTTT
d_call: -; clone_size: few; v_call: TRBV20-1; j_call: TRBJ2-7; cdr3_aa: CSAPGRSFSYEQYF; cdr3_nt: TGCAGTGCTCCCGGACGATCCTTCTCCTACGAGCAGTACTTC
d_call: TRBD1; clone_size: many; v_call: TRBV20-1; j_call: TRBJ2-5; cdr3_aa: CSAGTGGRYQETQYF; cdr3_nt: TGCAGTGCAGGGACAGGGGGCCGGTACCAAGAGACCCAGTACTTC
d_call: -; clone_size: many; v_call: TRBV7-9; j_call: TRBJ1-2; cdr3_aa: CASSRHFPYTF; cdr3_nt: TGTGCCAGCAGCCGACATTTCCCCTACACCTTC
d_call: TRBD2; clone_size: many; v_call: TRBV7-8; j_call: TRBJ2-1; cdr3_aa: CASSSGRLAGAANEQFF; cdr3_nt: TGTGCCAGCAGCTCGGGCCGACTAGCGGGAGCAGCAAATGAGCAGTTCTTC